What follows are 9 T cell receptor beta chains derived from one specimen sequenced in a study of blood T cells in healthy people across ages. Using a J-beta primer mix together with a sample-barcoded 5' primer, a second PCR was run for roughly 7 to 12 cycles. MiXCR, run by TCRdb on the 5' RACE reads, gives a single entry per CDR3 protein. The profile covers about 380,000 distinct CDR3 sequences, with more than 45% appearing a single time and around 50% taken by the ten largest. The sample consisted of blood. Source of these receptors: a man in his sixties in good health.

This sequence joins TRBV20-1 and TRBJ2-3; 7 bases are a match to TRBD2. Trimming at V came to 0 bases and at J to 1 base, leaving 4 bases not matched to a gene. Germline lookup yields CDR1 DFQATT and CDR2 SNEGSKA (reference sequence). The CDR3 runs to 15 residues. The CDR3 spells CSARESSGGTDTQYF. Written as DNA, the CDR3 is TGCAGTGCTAGAGAATCTAGCGGAGGCACAGATACGCAGTATTTT.

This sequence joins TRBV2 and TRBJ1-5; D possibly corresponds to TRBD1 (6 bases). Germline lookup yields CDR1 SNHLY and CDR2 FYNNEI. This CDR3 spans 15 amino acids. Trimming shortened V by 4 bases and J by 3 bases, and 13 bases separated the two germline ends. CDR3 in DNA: TGTGCCAGCAGTGCCTTGGACAGCCCCAATCAGCCCCAGCATTTT. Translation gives CASSALDSPNQPQHF.

The CDR3 bases are TGCAGTGCTCCAATTCGAACACTTGGGGGGACCCAGTACTTC. Its protein is CSAPIRTLGGTQYF. The chain has TRBV20-1 and TRBJ2-5, with D perhaps matching TRBD1 or TRBD2 (5 bases each). Germline values: CDR1 DFQATT, CDR2 SNEGSKA (reference sequence). The CDR3 is 14 residues long. V was shortened by 5 bases and J by 7 bases, with 20 bases between the two germline ends.

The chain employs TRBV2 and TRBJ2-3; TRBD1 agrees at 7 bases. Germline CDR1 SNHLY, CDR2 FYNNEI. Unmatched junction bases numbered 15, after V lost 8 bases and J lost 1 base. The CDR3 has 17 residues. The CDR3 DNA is TGTGCCAGCGAGAGGGGGCTAAGGGAGTGGGGCACAGATACGCAGTATTTT. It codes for CASERGLREWGTDTQYF.

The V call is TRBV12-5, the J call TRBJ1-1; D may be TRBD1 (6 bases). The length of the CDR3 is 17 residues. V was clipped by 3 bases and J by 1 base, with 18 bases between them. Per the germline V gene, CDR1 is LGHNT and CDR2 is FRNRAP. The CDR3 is CASGFTLPLRGNTEAFF. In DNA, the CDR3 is TGTGCTAGTGGTTTCACGTTGCCCCTCAGGGGGAACACTGAAGCTTTCTTT.

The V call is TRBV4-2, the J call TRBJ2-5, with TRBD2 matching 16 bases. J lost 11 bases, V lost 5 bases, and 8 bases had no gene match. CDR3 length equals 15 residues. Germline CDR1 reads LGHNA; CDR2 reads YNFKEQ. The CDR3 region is CASSIGTSGRAGQYF. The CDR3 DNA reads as TGTGCCAGCAGCATAGGGACTAGCGGGAGGGCGGGGCAGTACTTC.

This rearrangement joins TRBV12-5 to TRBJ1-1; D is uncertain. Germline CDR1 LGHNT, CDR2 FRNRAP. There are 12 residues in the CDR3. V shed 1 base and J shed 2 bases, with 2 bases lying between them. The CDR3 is CASGLANTEAFF. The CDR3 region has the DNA TGTGCTAGTGGTTTGGCAAACACTGAAGCTTTCTTT.

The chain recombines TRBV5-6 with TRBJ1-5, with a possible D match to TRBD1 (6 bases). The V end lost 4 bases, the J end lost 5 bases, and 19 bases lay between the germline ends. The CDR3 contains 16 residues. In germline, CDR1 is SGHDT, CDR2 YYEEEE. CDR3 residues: CASSIRSPRGHQPQHF. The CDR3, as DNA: TGTGCCAGCAGCATCAGAAGCCCCCGGGGGCATCAGCCCCAGCATTTT.

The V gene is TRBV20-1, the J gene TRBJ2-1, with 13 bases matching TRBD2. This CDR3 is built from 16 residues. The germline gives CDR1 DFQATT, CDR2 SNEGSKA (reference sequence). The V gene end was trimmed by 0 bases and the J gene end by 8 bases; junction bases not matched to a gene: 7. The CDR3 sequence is CSARDLLAGGLDEQFF. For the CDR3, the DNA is TGCAGTGCTAGAGATCTACTAGCGGGAGGGCTGGATGAGCAGTTCTTC.